This T cell receptor beta chain was identified in a study of cytomegalovirus exposure and HLA in healthy donors. Study-wide background: Most donors, roughly 84% of over 350 genotyped, fell in the Caucasian-associated ancestry cluster. General observations from the study: When analyzed later, a missense DCLRE1C variant was found to be linked to TCR beta V- and J-gene trimming.

This CDR3 region has 15 residues. In germline, CDR1 is MNHNS, CDR2 SASEGT. V lost 1 base, J lost 2 bases, and 9 bases lay in between. A multiplex PCR was run with 60 Vbeta primers and 13 Jbeta primers. Profiled with immunoSEQ multiplex PCR; TCRdb holds only in-frame clones, not every one. There are hundreds of thousands of clones in the sample; approximately 90% occur only once, and around 1% lies in the top ten. A remark on this clone: The antigen is not known.

Sequenced sample: PBMCs. The sequence came from a woman in her late teens or twenties in good health and CMV-seronegative. The chain has TRBV6-1 and TRBJ2-4; tentative D call: TRBD1 (5 bases). The CDR3 DNA sequence: TGTGCCAGCAGTGAAGGGGGCTCGACCAAAAACATTCAGTACTTC. Protein: CASSEGGSTKNIQYF.